Following are 26 T cell receptor beta chains from one sample sequenced in a study of T cells after yellow fever vaccination. TCRdb re-derived calls from the 5' RACE reads in MiXCR, one entry per CDR3 protein. The table includes a few hundred thousand distinct CDR3 sequences, roughly 4.3% detected once. The specimen comprised PBMCs, sampled 5 days after the yellow fever booster vaccination. The receptors shown here come from a man younger than 35 who received the YFV17D yellow fever vaccine.

This clonotype turned up a few times. This sequence joins TRBV15 and TRBJ2-7; weak D call: TRBD2 (6 bases). Trimming shortened V by 4 bases and J by 7 bases, and 20 bases separated the two germline ends. Germline-derived CDR1 and CDR2 are LNHNV and YYDKDF (reference sequence). The CDR3 consists of 15 residues. The CDR3 nucleotides are TGTGCCACCAGCACGGGGGTGACAGCGCTCGAAGAGCAGTACTTC. It codes for CATSTGVTALEEQYF.

V usage is TRBV7-2 and J usage is TRBJ2-7, with TRBD2 matching 9 bases. Germline V lookup: CDR1 SGHTA, CDR2 FQGNSA. V lost 1 base and J lost 7; bases outside the gene matches: 5. The CDR3 is made up of 14 amino acids. CDR3 amino acids: CASSLVAGVGEQYF. Here the CDR3 DNA reads TGTGCCAGCAGCTTAGTAGCGGGGGTAGGTGAGCAGTACTTC.

The V call is TRBV10-3, the J call TRBJ1-3; possibly TRBD1 for D (5 bases). With 0 bases removed from V and 0 bases from J, the gap between germline ends came to 12 bases. Germline values: CDR1 ENHRY, CDR2 SYGVKD. The CDR3 extends over 17 amino acids. The CDR3 is CAISESQGSISGNTIYF. CDR3 sequence (DNA): TGTGCCATCAGTGAGTCGCAGGGAAGTATCTCTGGAAACACCATATATTTT.

The rearrangement joins TRBV7-2 to TRBJ1-2; maybe TRBD1 (5 bases). The CDR3 runs 15 residues. Germline CDR1 and CDR2: SGHTA and FQGNSA. V was cut by 1 base and J by 4 bases, with 13 bases left in between. The CDR3 sequence is CASSLVNRQIYGYTF. CDR3 DNA sequence: TGTGCCAGCAGCTTAGTTAACAGGCAGATCTATGGCTACACCTTC.

In this sample, this clonotype turned up a few times. The rearrangement uses TRBV11-2 and TRBJ1-6; D ambiguous. The CDR3 length is 16 residues. CDR1 is SGHAT, CDR2 FQNNGV, per germline. The V end lost 0 bases, the J end lost 7 bases, and 13 bases lay between the germline ends. CDR3 loop: CASSLEGRRINSPLHF. CDR3 in DNA: TGTGCCAGCAGCTTAGAGGGCAGGCGAATCAATTCACCCCTCCACTTT.

The chain recombines TRBV18 with TRBJ2-5; D tentatively fits TRBD1 or TRBD2 (6 bases each). The germline gives CDR1 KGHSH, CDR2 LQKENI. V was clipped by 3 bases and J by 5 bases, with 13 bases between them. The CDR3 consists of 14 residues. The DNA for the CDR3 is TGTGCCAGCTCACCGCGACTAGGACAGGAGACCCAGTACTTC. It is translated as CASSPRLGQETQYF. Variable domain in full (rest from reference TRBV18 and TRBJ2-5): NAGVMQNPRHLVRRRGQEARLRCSPMKGHSHVYWYRQLPEEGLKFMVYLQKENIIDESGMPKERFSAEFPKEGPSILRIQQVVRGDSAAYFCASSPRLGQETQYFGPGTRLLVL.

This chain links TRBV5-1 with TRBJ2-7, with D maybe TRBD1 (6 bases). The germline CDR1 and CDR2 sequences are SGHRS and YFSETQ. V was shortened by 4 bases and J by 12 bases, with 23 bases between the two germline ends. There are 14 residues in the CDR3. DNA for the CDR3: TGCGCCAGCAGCCTTGACCTGGCTCGGGACACCCTGTACGTC. As protein: CASSLDLARDTLYV.

Only a few counts were recorded for this clonotype. The chain couples TRBV7-2 to TRBJ2-3; either TRBD1 or TRBD2 may fit D (6 bases each). Germline V gene lookup returns CDR1 SGHTA and CDR2 FQGNSA. The CDR3 has 16 residues. Trimming shortened V by 0 bases and J by 6 bases, and 16 bases separated the two germline ends. The CDR3 here is CASSLAGGRVGDTQYF. The CDR3 DNA reads as TGTGCCAGCAGCTTAGCGGGGGGCAGGGTAGGGGATACGCAGTATTTT.

This clonotype came up a few times. The V and J genes are TRBV7-2 and TRBJ2-3, with TRBD2 as a possible D gene (6 bases). This CDR3 contains 15 residues. The V end was cut by 5 bases, the J end by 1 base, with 13 bases between. From germline, CDR1 is SGHTA and CDR2 FQGNSA. CDR3 protein: CASSPEGRGTDTQYF. The CDR3 coding sequence is TGTGCCAGCAGCCCGGAGGGGCGGGGCACAGATACGCAGTATTTT. The full variable domain, completed using reference TRBV7-2 and TRBJ2-3, is GAGVSQSPSNKVTEKGKDVELRCDPISGHTALYWYRQSLGQGLEFLIYFQGNSAPDKSGLPSDRFSAERTGGSVSTLTIQRTQQEDSAVYLCASSPEGRGTDTQYFGPGTRLTVL.

This clonotype was counted at least ten times. The rearrangement links TRBV29-1 to TRBJ2-5; weak D call: TRBD1 (6 bases). Germline lookup yields CDR1 SQVTM and CDR2 ANQGSEA. The ends were cut back, 7 bases at V and 5 bases at J, with 17 bases in the middle. The CDR3 covers 13 residues. The chain's CDR3 is CSAVRGLGETQYF. In DNA form, the CDR3 reads TGCAGCGCGGTGAGGGGGTTGGGGGAGACCCAGTACTTC.

The V gene is TRBV5-4, the J gene TRBJ2-7, with D tentatively TRBD1 (5 bases). V lost 2 bases to trimming and J lost 3 bases, with 15 bases between them. From germline, CDR1 is SGHNT and CDR2 YYREEE (reference sequence). The CDR3 is 15 residues long. The CDR3 loop reads CASSFGGRANYEQYF. The CDR3 bases are TGTGCCAGCAGCTTTGGTGGCAGGGCGAACTACGAGCAGTACTTC.

The chain joins TRBV24-1 to TRBJ2-1; TRBD1 matches 7 bases. CDR3 length: 14 amino acids. Germline V lookup: CDR1 KGHDR, CDR2 SFDVKD. V shed 1 base and J 8 bases; nucleotides not matched to a gene: 4. Here the CDR3 reads CATSDFGQGDEQFF. The DNA for the CDR3 is TGTGCCACCAGTGATTTTGGGCAGGGGGATGAGCAGTTCTTC.

There are a few counts of this clonotype. This rearrangement joins TRBV7-9 to TRBJ1-3; no firm D call. This CDR3 region has 13 residues. In germline, CDR1 is SEHNR, CDR2 FQNEAQ (reference sequence). V was clipped by 2 bases and J by 11 bases, with 13 bases between them. The CDR3 DNA reads as TGTGCCAGCAGCTTAACCATGGGCAGCCCCATATATTTT. Translated: CASSLTMGSPIYF.

This clonotype was recorded a few times. The V and J genes are TRBV29-1 and TRBJ2-5; 8 bases agree with TRBD1. Germline values: CDR1 SQVTM, CDR2 ANQGSEA. The CDR3 covers 13 residues. With V trimmed by 6 bases and J by 7 bases, 10 bases remained unmatched. As DNA, the CDR3 is TGCAGCGTCGCCTACCCAGGGGGCTGGACCCAGTACTTC. Its protein product is CSVAYPGGWTQYF.

This chain uses TRBV7-2 with TRBJ2-7; D unresolved. The CDR3 has 15 amino acids. Trimming cost V 2 bases and J 6 bases, with 17 bases left between them. CDR1 is SGHTA, CDR2 FQGNSA, per germline. This CDR3 is CASSLNVGLPPEQYF. CDR3 in DNA: TGTGCCAGCAGCTTAAACGTCGGGCTTCCTCCCGAGCAGTACTTC.

Ten or more counts support this clonotype. The genes are TRBV7-6 and TRBJ1-1, with TRBD1 matching over 7 bases. Germline CDR1 SGHVS, CDR2 FNYEAQ. The CDR3 sequence is 13 residues long. The trim removed 5 bases at V and 1 base at J, leaving 1 base unmatched. CDR3 region: CASSGQANTEAFF. The CDR3 DNA reads as TGTGCCAGCAGCGGACAGGCGAACACTGAAGCTTTCTTT. Based on the CDR3 plus reference TRBV7-6 and TRBJ1-1, the full variable domain is GAGVSQSPRYKVTKRGQDVALRCDPISGHVSLYWYRQALGQGPEFLTYFNYEAQQDKSGLPNDRFSAERPEGSISTLTIQRTEQRDSAMYRCASSGQANTEAFFGQGTRLTVV.

This chain uses TRBV6-1 with TRBJ1-2, with TRBD1 matching over 8 bases. The CDR3 sequence is 15 residues long. Germline loops: CDR1 MNHNS, CDR2 SASEGT. J lost 3 bases, V lost 5 bases, and 8 bases had no gene match. CDR3 sequence (DNA): TGTGCCAGCAGTCTAACAGGGGGGATAGACTATGGCTACACCTTC. This sequence encodes CASSLTGGIDYGYTF.

The sample holds many counts of this clonotype. The chain carries TRBV11-2 and TRBJ2-3; TRBD2 aligns across 12 bases. This CDR3 spans 19 amino acids. V gave up 3 bases and J gave up 4 bases; unmatched junction bases: 14. The V gene's germline CDR1 is SGHAT and CDR2 FQNNGV. The CDR3 protein is CASSFPIISSGGAADTQYF. CDR3 sequence (DNA): TGTGCCAGCAGCTTCCCGATTATTTCTAGCGGGGGGGCTGCAGATACGCAGTATTTT.

The chain links TRBV7-2 to TRBJ1-6; D might be TRBD1 (5 bases). This CDR3 contains 15 residues. Germline CDR1 is SGHTA and CDR2 is FQGNSA. Deletions cut 3 bases from V and 9 bases from J, with 15 bases between. The CDR3 loop reads CASSLGGLGGSPLHF. As DNA, the CDR3 is TGTGCCAGCAGCTTGGGAGGGCTTGGGGGTTCACCCCTCCACTTT.

The sample holds many counts of this clonotype. The chain carries TRBV4-3 and TRBJ2-3; D may be TRBD2 (6 bases). CDR1 is LGHNA, CDR2 YSLEER, per germline. CDR3 size: 15 residues. V lost 4 bases and J lost 2, with 13 bases in between. CDR3 sequence: CASSPRLDATDTQYF. The CDR3 coding sequence is TGCGCCAGCAGCCCCAGACTAGACGCCACAGATACGCAGTATTTT.

The J gene is TRBJ2-5, the V gene TRBV10-3, with D tentatively TRBD1 or TRBD2 (6 bases each). The CDR3 contains 12 residues. The V and J ends lost 10 bases and 4 bases respectively, with 13 bases between them. The V gene's germline CDR1 is ENHRY and CDR2 SYGVKD. This chain's CDR3 is CATRGDGETQYF. As DNA, the CDR3 is TGTGCCACGAGGGGGGACGGAGAGACCCAGTACTTC.

The chain joins TRBV20-1 to TRBJ2-1, with 10 bases identical to TRBD2. Trimming removed 5 bases from V and 7 bases from J; junction bases left unmatched: 14. This CDR3 region has 16 residues. Germline CDR1 and CDR2: DFQATT and SNEGSKA (reference sequence). The CDR3 sequence is CSAPPILAGVRNEQFF. The CDR3 region has the DNA TGCAGTGCTCCTCCGATTCTAGCGGGGGTACGGAATGAGCAGTTCTTC.

This chain connects TRBV20-1 to TRBJ2-3, with a tentative D call TRBD2 (6 bases). The CDR3 spans 15 residues. With 3 bases removed from V and 4 bases from J, the gap between germline ends came to 17 bases. Per germline, CDR1 DFQATT and CDR2 SNEGSKA (reference sequence). The CDR3 coding sequence is TGCAGTGCTAGTCCCATCGGGGAGGCCGCAGATACGCAGTATTTT. Translating it yields CSASPIGEAADTQYF.

This clonotype was observed a handful of times. This chain joins TRBV7-2 and TRBJ2-1; 7 positions match TRBD2. Germline V CDR1 and CDR2: SGHTA, FQGNSA. The CDR3 extends over 15 amino acids. Losses at the gene ends were 2 bases for V and 7 bases for J; bases not matched to a gene: 8. CDR3 in DNA: TGTGCCAGCAGCTTATCGGGGAGGGTTTTGAATGAGCAGTTCTTC. It encodes CASSLSGRVLNEQFF.

CDR3 in DNA: TGTGCCTGGAGTGTAGACGGCTACGAGCAGTACTTC. It codes for CAWSVDGYEQYF. The V call is TRBV30, the J call TRBJ2-7; D is unresolved. The CDR3 sequence is 12 residues long. Germline values: CDR1 GTSNPN, CDR2 SVGIG (reference sequence). V was pared by 0 bases and J by 3 bases, with 6 bases between.

This clonotype was counted a few times. The gene calls are TRBV29-1 and TRBJ2-5, with 7 bases aligning to TRBD1. The CDR3 totals 12 residues. With V trimmed by 8 bases and J by 5 bases, 8 bases remained unmatched. CDR1 is SQVTM, CDR2 ANQGSEA, per germline. The CDR3, as DNA: TGCAGCACAAGACTGACAGGGGAGACCCAGTACTTC. Its protein is CSTRLTGETQYF.